The 13 T cell receptor beta chains given below trace back to one sample, sequenced in a study of blood T cell repertoires in COVID-19. Here immunoSEQ multiplex PCR was the method, and the copy in TCRdb shows in-frame clones only, minus some. This sample carries 300,000 to 450,000 clones, around 92% of them seen once, and the ten largest clones take 3%. Sequenced input: peripheral blood. The receptors stem from a woman aged 30 to 39 with COVID-19, enrolled during active disease.

This clone was seen more than once but under ten times. V usage is TRBV27 and J usage is TRBJ2-1, with D possibly TRBD2 on 7 matching bases. Germline assignment: CDR1 MNHEY and CDR2 SMNVEV (reference sequence). The germline V and J ends were trimmed by 4 bases and 8 bases, with 27 bases remaining between them. The CDR3 has 18 residues. The CDR3 is CASSSIAGGRESKDEQFF. CDR3 bases: TGTGCCAGCAGTTCGATAGCTGGGGGGCGGGAGAGCAAGGATGAGCAGTTCTTC.

The chain recombines TRBV9 with TRBJ1-3, with TRBD1 as a possible D gene (5 bases). The V end lost 3 bases, the J end lost 2 bases, and 6 bases lay between the germline ends. The CDR3 loop spans 13 amino acids. The V gene's germline CDR1 is SGDLS and CDR2 YYNGEE. CDR3 protein: CASSEGPGNTIYF. The DNA of the CDR3 is TGTGCCAGCAGCGAGGGGCCTGGAAACACCATATATTTT.

The rearrangement joins TRBV3-1 (or the pseudogene TRBV3-2) to TRBJ2-1; a weak D match, TRBD1 (5 bases). Trimming pared 1 base from V and 6 bases from J, leaving 16 bases between. The CDR3 has 16 residues. CDR1 and CDR2 from the germline V gene are LGHDT and YNNKEL (reference sequence). DNA for the CDR3: TGTGCCAGCAGCCAAGTGACCGGGCCTAGGGGCAATGAGCAGTTCTTC. Protein product: CASSQVTGPRGNEQFF.

The rearrangement joins TRBV7-2 to TRBJ2-6; D perhaps matches TRBD1 (6 bases). Germline CDR1 is SGHTA and CDR2 is FQGNSA. This CDR3 region has 16 residues. Trimming took off 3 bases at V and 12 bases at J, with 21 bases between the two ends. CDR3 in amino acids: CASSFTMWTDYRVLTF. The CDR3 DNA is TGTGCCAGCAGCTTCACTATGTGGACAGATTATCGCGTCCTGACTTTC.

In nucleotides, the CDR3 is TGTGCCAGCAGTGAATTTTGGGGGGGCCCGAACACCGGGGAGCTGTTTTTT. Encoded protein: CASSEFWGGPNTGELFF. V gene TRBV6-1 combines with J gene TRBJ2-2, with D perhaps matching TRBD2 (7 bases). Deletions cut 2 bases from V and 0 bases from J, with 13 bases between. This CDR3 has 17 amino acids. Germline V gene lookup returns CDR1 MNHNS and CDR2 SASEGT.

CDR3 coding DNA: TGCGCCAGCAGCTTATCGGCGGGAGAAAGAGAGACCCAGTACTTC. Translating gives CASSLSAGERETQYF. The chain combines TRBV5-1 with TRBJ2-5, with 7 bases fitting TRBD2. This CDR3 spans 15 amino acids. V trimming: 2 bases; J trimming: 4 bases; junction bases outside the gene matches: 8. The germline CDR1 and CDR2 sequences are SGHRS and YFSETQ. Together with reference TRBV5-1 and TRBJ2-5, the CDR3 gives the full variable domain: KAGVTQTPRYLIKTRGQQVTLSCSPISGHRSVSWYQQTPGQGLQFLFEYFSETQRNKGNFPGRFSGRQFSNSRSEMNVSTLELGDSALYLCASSLSAGERETQYFGPGTRLLVL.

The chain links TRBV28 to TRBJ1-3, with unresolved D. The V gene's germline CDR1 is MDHEN and CDR2 SYDVKM. The CDR3 runs to 13 residues. The ends were cut back, 5 bases at V and 4 bases at J, with 9 bases in the middle. This CDR3 reads CASSPGHGNTIYF. CDR3 DNA: TGTGCCAGCAGTCCCGGTCACGGAAACACCATATATTTT.

The chain has TRBV24-1 and TRBJ2-2; TRBD1 matches 8 bases. Per the germline V gene, CDR1 is KGHDR and CDR2 is SFDVKD. V gave up 5 bases and J gave up 1 base; unmatched junction bases: 11. The CDR3 totals 18 residues. The CDR3 nucleotides are TGTGCCACCAGTGGCGCCGGACAGGGAGGTTTGAACACCGGGGAGCTGTTTTTT. The encoded protein is CATSGAGQGGLNTGELFF.

The genes are TRBV6-4 and TRBJ1-2; TRBD1 agrees at 7 bases. This CDR3 contains 13 residues. J was trimmed by 4 bases and V by 6 bases; bases with no gene match: 5. Germline assignment: CDR1 MRHNA and CDR2 SNTAGT. The CDR3 is CASSQTGSYGYTF. The DNA of the CDR3 is TGTGCCAGCAGCCAGACAGGGTCCTATGGCTACACCTTC.

CDR3 bases: TGTGCCAGCAGTAAGTACAGGGTTAGGTACGAGCAGTACTTC. Its protein is CASSKYRVRYEQYF. This chain uses TRBV6-2 or TRBV6-3 with TRBJ2-7; D may be TRBD1 (6 bases). This CDR3 contains 14 residues. Trimming shortened V by 5 bases and J by 4 bases, and 15 bases separated the two germline ends. From germline, CDR1 is MNHEY and CDR2 SVGEGT.

The rearrangement joins TRBV6-6 to TRBJ1-4; 7 bases agree with TRBD1. The CDR3 covers 13 residues. Trimming removed 2 bases from V and 8 bases from J; junction bases left unmatched: 2. Germline CDR1 and CDR2: MNHNY and SVGAGI (reference sequence). Here the CDR3 DNA reads TGTGCCAGCAGTTACGTGGACAGGGAAAAACTGTTTTTT. Its protein product is CASSYVDREKLFF.

The chain employs TRBV27 and TRBJ2-1; 10 bases map to TRBD2. This CDR3 has 20 amino acids. V dropped 0 bases and J dropped 2; count of bases not matched to a gene: 13. CDR1 is MNHEY, CDR2 SMNVEV, per germline (reference sequence). The CDR3 protein is CASSLSASGGRLRAYNEQFF. CDR3 nucleotide sequence: TGTGCCAGCAGTTTATCGGCTAGCGGGGGACGCCTTAGGGCCTACAATGAGCAGTTCTTC.

The rearrangement joins TRBV6-6 to TRBJ2-3; tentatively, D is TRBD1 (6 bases). Germline loops: CDR1 MNHNY, CDR2 SVGAGI (reference sequence). The CDR3 consists of 15 residues. V was pared by 5 bases and J by 3 bases, with 15 bases between. For the CDR3, the DNA is TGTGCCAGCAGTCCCTGGGACACCACGACAGATACGCAGTATTTT. Its protein product is CASSPWDTTTDTQYF.